The rows below give T cell receptor beta chains drawn from one sample of a study of early T cells in non-severe SARS-CoV-2 infection. TCRdb passed the 5' RACE reads through MiXCR, listing each CDR3 protein once. This sample yields some 80,000 distinct CDR3 sequences, of which 4.5% to 6% are seen a single time; 7.3% belongs to the top ten. The material sequenced was whole blood, taken at baseline. The receptor set was obtained from an adult who was a healthcare worker with PCR-confirmed SARS-CoV-2 infection or an uninfected control (not recorded which). Both conserved end residues are part of each CDR3. A D gene is named only where the DNA matches it firmly. Clone sizes are given selectively: once, few, many, or a class where the clone is expanded.

d_call,clone_size,v_call,j_call,cdr3_aa,cdr3_nt
NA,many,TRBV29-1,TRBJ1-4,CSVSGRPAGEKLFF,TGCAGCGTCTCGGGCCGACCCGCAGGTGAAAAACTGTTTTTT
TRBD1,NA,TRBV7-9,TRBJ2-3,CASRTGTGGNTQYF,TGTGCCAGTCGCACCGGGACAGGAGGGAATACGCAGTATTTT
TRBD2,few,TRBV28,TRBJ2-3,CASSAGTSLTDTQYF,TGTGCCAGCAGTGCCGGGACTAGCCTAACAGATACGCAGTATTTT
NA,many,TRBV20-1,TRBJ2-7,CSAKSRAIAYEQYF,TGCAGTGCGAAATCCCGGGCCATTGCCTACGAGCAGTACTTC
NA,many,TRBV11-2,TRBJ2-1,CASSFVRDYEQFF,TGTGCCAGCAGCTTCGTCCGGGACTATGAGCAGTTCTTC
NA,few,TRBV3-1,TRBJ2-1,CASSPGGAYNEQFF,TGTGCCAGCAGCCCCGGGGGCGCCTACAATGAGCAGTTCTTC
TRBD1,few,TRBV20-1,TRBJ2-1,CSAPLGQGSSMFF,TGCAGTGCTCCTCTGGGACAGGGGAGTAGTATGTTCTTC
NA,few,TRBV5-4,TRBJ2-2,CASRPGPRDTGELFF,TGTGCCAGCAGGCCAGGACCGAGGGACACCGGGGAGCTGTTTTTT
NA,few,TRBV27,TRBJ1-5,CASSNAPVGPQHF,TGTGCCAGCAGTAACGCACCCGTCGGGCCCCAGCATTTT
TRBD2,NA,TRBV27,TRBJ2-2,CASSRTSGRGTGELFF,TGTGCCAGCAGCCGAACTAGCGGGAGGGGCACCGGGGAGCTGTTTTTT
TRBD2,few,TRBV2,TRBJ2-1,CASRYGTRVSSYNEQFF,TGTGCCAGCAGGTACGGGACTAGGGTCAGCTCCTACAATGAGCAGTTCTTC
NA,NA,TRBV6-5,TRBJ2-4,CASSIGGAKGNIQYF,TGTGCCAGCAGTATAGGGGGAGCTAAGGGGAACATTCAGTACTTC
TRBD2,NA,TRBV4-1,TRBJ2-3,CASSHGTSGRRSTDTQYF,TGCGCCAGCAGCCACGGGACTAGCGGGAGGCGAAGCACAGATACGCAGTATTTT
NA,many,TRBV10-1,TRBJ2-7,CASSEGGKTYEQYF,TGCGCCAGCAGTGAAGGGGGGAAAACCTACGAGCAGTACTTC
NA,few,TRBV9,TRBJ2-7,CASSLRGRDEQYF,TGTGCCAGCAGCCTCCGAGGTAGGGACGAGCAGTACTTC
NA,many,TRBV6-6,TRBJ1-3,CASSSEGGGNTIYF,TGTGCCAGCAGTTCCGAGGGAGGGGGAAACACCATATATTTT
NA,NA,TRBV4-1,TRBJ1-5,CASSQGGGAQPQHF,TGCGCCAGCAGCCAAGGAGGGGGGGCTCAGCCCCAGCATTTT
NA,many,TRBV7-8,TRBJ2-2,CASSLLDSRSTGELFF,TGTGCCAGCAGCTTACTGGATAGCCGGAGCACCGGGGAGCTGTTTTTT
NA,many,TRBV20-1,TRBJ2-3,CSASTDTQYF,TGCAGTGCTAGTACAGATACGCAGTATTTT
NA,many,TRBV7-8,TRBJ1-1,CASTIRTQTPVWGGEAFF,TGTGCCAGCACCATTAGGACGCAGACCCCAGTCTGGGGGGGTGAAGCTTTCTTT
NA,NA,TRBV5-1,TRBJ2-1,CASSLSGARDNEQFF,TGCGCCAGCAGCCTCTCGGGCGCAAGGGACAATGAGCAGTTCTTC
TRBD2,many,TRBV7-2,TRBJ2-3,CASSNRLAGGSTDTQYF,TGTGCCAGCAGCAATAGACTAGCGGGAGGCAGCACAGATACGCAGTATTTT
NA,many,TRBV6-2/TRBV6-3,TRBJ2-6,CASEGSGANVLTF,TGTGCCAGCGAGGGCTCTGGGGCCAACGTCCTGACTTTC
NA,many,TRBV18,TRBJ2-7,CASSLFSVLKTHEQYF,TGTGCCAGCTCACTTTTTTCGGTCCTGAAAACCCACGAGCAGTACTTC
NA,NA,TRBV29-1,TRBJ1-6,CSVTWTANSPLHF,TGCAGCGTTACCTGGACAGCTAATTCACCCCTCCACTTT
NA,NA,TRBV3-1,TRBJ2-3,CASSPGLHTDTQYF,TGTGCCAGCAGCCCGGGACTTCACACAGATACGCAGTATTTT
TRBD1,NA,TRBV30,TRBJ1-2,CACWDRNNYGYTF,TGTGCCTGCTGGGACAGAAATAACTATGGCTACACCTTC
NA,few,TRBV7-9,TRBJ2-1,CASSLPQKPNEQFF,TGTGCCAGCAGCTTACCTCAAAAGCCAAATGAGCAGTTCTTC
TRBD2,many,TRBV5-1,TRBJ2-1,CASSHGLAGVGYNEQFF,TGCGCCAGCAGCCACGGACTAGCGGGAGTGGGGTACAATGAGCAGTTCTTC
TRBD2,many,TRBV28,TRBJ2-1,CASSSTGLAGNNEQFF,TGTGCCAGCAGTTCAACGGGACTAGCGGGGAACAATGAGCAGTTCTTC
TRBD2,many,TRBV2,TRBJ2-1,CASSDWLAGAGEQFF,TGTGCCAGCAGTGATTGGCTAGCGGGAGCGGGTGAGCAGTTCTTC
TRBD2,NA,TRBV6-4,TRBJ2-1,CASSDGVAGVDEQFF,TGTGCCAGCAGTGACGGGGTAGCGGGAGTGGATGAGCAGTTCTTC
NA,NA,TRBV5-1,TRBJ2-3,CASSRRGSSTDTQYF,TGCGCCAGCAGCCGGAGGGGGTCTAGCACAGATACGCAGTATTTT
TRBD1,few,TRBV6-5,TRBJ1-1,CASSYRLGGPEKGSEAFF,TGTGCCAGCAGTTACCGACTAGGGGGCCCCGAGAAAGGCTCTGAAGCTTTCTTT
NA,NA,TRBV4-1,TRBJ1-3,CASSQIPGLGNTIYF,TGCGCCAGCAGCCAGATTCCGGGGCTAGGAAACACCATATATTTT
TRBD2,NA,TRBV2,TRBJ2-3,CASSGPGGPSHYTDTQYF,TGTGCCAGCAGCGGCCCGGGGGGGCCCTCCCACTACACAGATACGCAGTATTTT
NA,many,TRBV5-5,TRBJ1-1,CASSRQRMGTEAFF,TGTGCCAGCAGCCGACAGCGAATGGGCACTGAAGCTTTCTTT
NA,many,TRBV6-5,TRBJ1-1,CASQDLNTEAFF,TGTGCCAGCCAGGATTTGAACACTGAAGCTTTCTTT
TRBD1,many,TRBV18,TRBJ2-4,CASSPPGAQQGKNIQYF,TGTGCCAGCTCACCACCGGGGGCACAACAGGGGAAAAACATTCAGTACTTC
TRBD1,many,TRBV29-1,TRBJ2-1,CSASYFRTGDYNEQFF,TGCAGCGCCTCTTATTTCCGGACAGGGGACTACAATGAGCAGTTCTTC
NA,NA,TRBV20-1,TRBJ2-7,CSASGTGIRPYKQYF,TGCAGTGCTTCCGGTACGGGGATTCGCCCTTACAAGCAGTACTTC
TRBD2,many,TRBV6-1,TRBJ2-1,CASTPSGRWDEQFF,TGTGCCAGCACCCCTAGCGGGAGATGGGATGAGCAGTTCTTC
TRBD1,few,TRBV29-1,TRBJ1-2,CSVEDRDSHYGYTF,TGCAGCGTTGAAGACCGGGACAGTCACTATGGCTACACCTTC
NA,NA,TRBV7-6,TRBJ1-3,CASSLATGRGNTIYF,TGTGCCAGCAGCTTAGCGACGGGCCGCGGGAACACCATATATTTT
NA,few,TRBV3-1,TRBJ1-4,CASSTGGAGPEKLFF,TGTGCCAGCAGCACCGGAGGAGCCGGGCCCGAAAAACTGTTTTTT